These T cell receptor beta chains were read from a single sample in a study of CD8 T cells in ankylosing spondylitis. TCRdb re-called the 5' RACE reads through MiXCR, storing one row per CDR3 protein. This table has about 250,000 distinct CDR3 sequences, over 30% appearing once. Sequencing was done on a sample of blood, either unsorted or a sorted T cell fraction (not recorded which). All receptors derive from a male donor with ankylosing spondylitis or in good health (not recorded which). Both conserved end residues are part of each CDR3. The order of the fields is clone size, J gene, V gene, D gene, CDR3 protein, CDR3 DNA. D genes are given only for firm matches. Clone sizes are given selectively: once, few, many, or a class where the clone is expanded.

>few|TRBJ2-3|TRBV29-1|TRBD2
CSVEDLRLAGGRDTQYF
TGCAGCGTTGAAGATCTTCGACTAGCGGGGGGGCGAGATACGCAGTATTTT
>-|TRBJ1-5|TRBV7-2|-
CASSPRADQPQHF
TGTGCCAGCAGCCCCCGGGCCGATCAGCCCCAGCATTTT
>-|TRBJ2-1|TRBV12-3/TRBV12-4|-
CASSTRNEQFF
TGTGCCAGCAGTACTAGGAATGAGCAGTTCTTC
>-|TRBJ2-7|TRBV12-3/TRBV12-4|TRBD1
CASTDGTGPYEQYF
TGTGCCAGCACCGACGGGACAGGACCCTACGAGCAGTACTTC
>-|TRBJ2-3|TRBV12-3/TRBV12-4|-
CASSPGLAAAQYF
TGTGCCAGCAGCCCGGGACTCGCAGCGGCGCAGTATTTT
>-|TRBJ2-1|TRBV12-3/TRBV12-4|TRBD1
CASRETGGLDNEQFF
TGTGCCAGCAGAGAAACAGGGGGTCTGGACAATGAGCAGTTCTTC
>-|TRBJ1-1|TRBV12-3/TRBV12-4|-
CASSLQGEAFF
TGTGCCAGCAGTCTACAAGGCGAAGCTTTCTTT
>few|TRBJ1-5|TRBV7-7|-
CASSRSPSQPQHF
TGTGCCAGCAGCCGGTCGCCCAGTCAGCCCCAGCATTTT
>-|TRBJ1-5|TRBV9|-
CASSPQESNQPQHF
TGTGCCAGCAGCCCTCAGGAAAGCAATCAGCCCCAGCATTTT
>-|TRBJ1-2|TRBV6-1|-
CASSSATRDSGGYTF
TGTGCCAGCAGTAGCGCTACGAGGGATTCTGGAGGCTACACCTTC
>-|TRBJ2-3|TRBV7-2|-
CASGFTDTQYF
TGTGCCAGCGGATTCACAGATACGCAGTATTTT
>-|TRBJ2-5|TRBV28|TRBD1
CASKGWDRRLLLQETQYF
TGTGCCAGCAAGGGGTGGGACAGGCGCCTTCTATTACAAGAGACCCAGTACTTC
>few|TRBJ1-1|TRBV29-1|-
CSTLGAEAFF
TGCAGCACCCTTGGGGCTGAAGCTTTCTTT
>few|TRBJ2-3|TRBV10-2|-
CASSESAGQVTDTQYF
TGCGCCAGCAGTGAGTCGGCGGGCCAAGTCACAGATACGCAGTATTTT
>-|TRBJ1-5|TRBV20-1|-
CSARAGQRGQPQHF
TGCAGTGCTAGAGCGGGGCAGCGGGGTCAGCCCCAGCATTTT
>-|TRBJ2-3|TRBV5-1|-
CASSLAWAGSTDTQYF
TGCGCCAGCAGCTTGGCCTGGGCAGGATCCACAGATACGCAGTATTTT
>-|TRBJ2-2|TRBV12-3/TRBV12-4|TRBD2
CASSFSGGAGGELFF
TGTGCCAGCAGTTTTAGCGGGGGGGCCGGCGGGGAGCTGTTTTTT
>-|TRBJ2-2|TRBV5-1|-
CASERTTGELFF
TGCGCCAGCGAAAGAACCACCGGGGAGCTGTTTTTT
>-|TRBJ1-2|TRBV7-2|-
CASSLYRDPIYGYTF
TGTGCCAGCAGCTTATATAGGGATCCGATCTATGGCTACACCTTC
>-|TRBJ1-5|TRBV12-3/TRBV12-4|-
CASSQRRPSNQPQHF
TGTGCCAGCAGCCAAAGACGGCCCAGCAATCAGCCCCAGCATTTT
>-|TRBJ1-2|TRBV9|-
CASSAIGEGDGYTF
TGTGCCAGCAGCGCGATCGGGGAGGGGGATGGCTACACCTTC
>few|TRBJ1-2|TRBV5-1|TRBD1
CASSPNGQGSYGYTF
TGCGCCAGCAGCCCGAATGGACAGGGAAGCTATGGCTACACCTTC
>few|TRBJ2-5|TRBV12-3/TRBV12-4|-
CASSLGGAETQYF
TGTGCCAGCAGCTTGGGTGGGGCGGAGACCCAGTACTTC
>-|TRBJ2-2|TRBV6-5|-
CASSYPSTGELFF
TGTGCCAGCAGTTACCCTAGCACCGGGGAGCTGTTTTTT
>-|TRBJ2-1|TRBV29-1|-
CSARVPLEGNEQFF
TGCAGCGCACGGGTCCCCCTGGAGGGCAATGAGCAGTTCTTC
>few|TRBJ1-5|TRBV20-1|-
CSARDTRTNQPQHF
TGCAGTGCTAGAGATACCCGGACCAATCAGCCCCAGCATTTT
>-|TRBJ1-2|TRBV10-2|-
CASSDPGEVNYGYTF
TGCGCCAGCAGTGACCCAGGAGAAGTTAACTATGGCTACACCTTC
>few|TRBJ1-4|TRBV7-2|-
CASSSLGGPNEKLFF
TGTGCCAGCAGCTCGCTGGGGGGACCTAATGAAAAACTGTTTTTT
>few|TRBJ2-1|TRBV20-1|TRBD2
CSASQRGGSYNEQFF
TGCAGTGCCAGTCAGCGGGGGGGCTCCTACAATGAGCAGTTCTTC
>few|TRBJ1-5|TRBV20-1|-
CSARWGNNQPQHF
TGCAGTGCTAGGTGGGGAAACAATCAGCCCCAGCATTTT
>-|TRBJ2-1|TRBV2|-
CASSEGPNEQFF
TGTGCCAGCAGTGAAGGCCCCAATGAGCAGTTCTTC
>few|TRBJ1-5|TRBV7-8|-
CASSLGMMGTYSNQPQHF
TGTGCCAGCAGCTTAGGGATGATGGGGACTTATAGCAATCAGCCCCAGCATTTT
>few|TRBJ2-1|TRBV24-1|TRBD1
CATSAGTGMSNEQFF
TGTGCCACCAGTGCCGGGACAGGGATGAGCAATGAGCAGTTCTTC
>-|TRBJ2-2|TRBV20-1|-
CSARMGPTGELFF
TGCAGTGCTAGAATGGGTCCCACCGGGGAGCTGTTTTTT
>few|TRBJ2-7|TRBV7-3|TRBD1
CASSFHGTGDSYEQYF
TGTGCCAGCAGCTTCCACGGGACAGGGGACAGCTACGAGCAGTACTTC
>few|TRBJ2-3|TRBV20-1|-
CSANLWRGAVTDTQYF
TGCAGTGCTAACCTGTGGAGGGGGGCGGTAACAGATACGCAGTATTTT
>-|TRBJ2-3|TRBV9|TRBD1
CASSVGVTGEVDTQYF
TGTGCCAGCAGCGTAGGAGTGACAGGGGAGGTGGATACGCAGTATTTT
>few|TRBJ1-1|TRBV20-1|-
CSARVPNTEAFF
TGCAGTGCTAGGGTCCCGAACACTGAAGCTTTCTTT
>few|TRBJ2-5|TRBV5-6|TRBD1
CASSFGDRGRVETQYF
TGTGCCAGCAGCTTTGGGGACAGGGGGCGCGTAGAGACCCAGTACTTC
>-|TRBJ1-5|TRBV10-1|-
CARIRDPYSNQPQHF
TGCGCCAGAATCCGGGACCCTTATAGCAATCAGCCCCAGCATTTT
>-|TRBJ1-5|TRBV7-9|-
CASSSDGGANQPQHF
TGTGCCAGCAGCTCGGATGGGGGCGCCAATCAGCCCCAGCATTTT
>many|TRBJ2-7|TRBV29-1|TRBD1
CSAEGGGYEQYF
TGCAGCGCAGAAGGGGGCGGCTACGAGCAGTACTTC
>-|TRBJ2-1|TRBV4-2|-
CASSPQYLGTYNEQFF
TGTGCCAGCAGCCCACAGTACTTGGGGACCTACAATGAGCAGTTCTTC
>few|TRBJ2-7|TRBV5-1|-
CASSLYAGPPYEQYF
TGCGCCAGCAGCTTGTACGCAGGCCCACCCTACGAGCAGTACTTC
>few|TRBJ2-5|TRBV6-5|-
CASSSYRTQYF
TGTGCCAGCAGTTCCTACAGGACCCAGTACTTC
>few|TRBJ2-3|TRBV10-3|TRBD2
CAIRRGDTDTQYF
TGTGCCATCAGACGGGGGGACACAGATACGCAGTATTTT
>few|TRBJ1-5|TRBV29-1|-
CSVVSGGLSNQPQHF
TGCAGCGTTGTGTCGGGGGGATTAAGCAATCAGCCCCAGCATTTT
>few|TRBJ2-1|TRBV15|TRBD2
CATSLAGGVNEQFF
TGTGCCACCAGCCTAGCGGGGGGGGTAAATGAGCAGTTCTTC
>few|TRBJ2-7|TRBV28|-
CASLRLLSYEQYF
TGTGCCAGCCTACGTCTACTATCCTACGAGCAGTACTTC
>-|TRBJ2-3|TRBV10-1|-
CASSARSLDTQYF
TGCGCCAGCAGCGCCCGGAGCCTAGATACGCAGTATTTT
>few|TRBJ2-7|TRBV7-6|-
CASSQGQEQYF
TGTGCCAGCAGCCAGGGCCAGGAGCAGTACTTC
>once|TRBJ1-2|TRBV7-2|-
CASTEGVRNGYTF
TGTGCCAGCACCGAAGGTGTTCGGAATGGCTACACCTTC
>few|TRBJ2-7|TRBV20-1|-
CSAKEEVGGEQYF
TGCAGTGCTAAAGAGGAAGTCGGGGGCGAGCAGTACTTC
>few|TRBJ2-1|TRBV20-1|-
CSASSSNEQFF
TGCAGTGCCAGCTCCTCGAATGAGCAGTTCTTC
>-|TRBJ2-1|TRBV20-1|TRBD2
CSARVASGGKTYNEQFF
TGCAGTGCTAGAGTCGCTAGCGGGGGCAAAACCTACAATGAGCAGTTCTTC